This TCR beta chain was observed in a study of CD8+ T cells in alopecia areata. The study, taken as a whole, reports: Scalp lesions, especially in alopecia totalis/universalis, had higher clonality than normal scalp.

On this clone itself: Its antigen is currently unknown.

In each case, RNA was isolated and then reverse transcribed into cDNA as the sequencing template. Repertoires were generated with immunoSEQ multiplex PCR, while TCRdb's copy carries only in-frame clones and drops some. The sample includes 150,000 to 200,000 clones, about 63% of them seen just once. V shed 0 bases and J shed 2 bases, with 15 bases lying between them. The length of the CDR3 is 17 residues. The germline V gene has CDR1 SGHDT and CDR2 YYEEEE. The chain is built from TRBV5-6 and TRBJ1-5; D gene unclear. This TCR came from a human donor with alopecia areata. Source: CD4+ T cells sorted from blood, taken at week 0. Here the CDR3 DNA reads TGTGCCAGCAGCTTGGGGTCCACCTCGGGAGGCAATCAGCCCCAGCATTTT. It translates to CASSLGSTSGGNQPQHF.